This T cell receptor (beta chain) was identified in a study of T cells in localized non-small cell lung cancer. Details on this clone: Its antigen remains unidentified.

The CDR3 consists of 16 residues. Per germline, CDR1 SGHNT and CDR2 YENEEA. V lost 3 bases and J lost 3, with 17 bases in between. Here immunoSEQ multiplex PCR was the method, and the copy in TCRdb shows in-frame clones only, minus some. The sample consists of fewer than 3,000 clones, more than 25% of them appearing once. Study-wide results and caveats: Detection in adjacent lung was observed for a median around 55 of the top 100 tumor clones. Uninvolved adjacent lung had more T cell clonality than any other tissue, topping tumor. Those with higher blood T cell density had longer overall survival. Because researchers sequenced only one region of the tumor, heterogeneity is still possible.

The sequencing here drew on lung tumor tissue, taken before any cancer treatment. V gene TRBV11-3 combines with J gene TRBJ2-5, with D perhaps TRBD2 (6 bases). The receptor was derived from a woman between 35 and 70 years old with stage I lung adenocarcinoma. CDR3 loop: CASSFSSGSWKETQYF. CDR3 nucleotide sequence: TGTGCCAGCAGCTTCAGTAGCGGAAGCTGGAAAGAGACCCAGTACTTC.